The clone carrying this T cell receptor beta chain was seen a handful of times. CD45RO-negative CD8 cells positively selected for CCR7 made up the naive population, which excluded terminally differentiated effector memory CD45RA+ cells. These data come from a study of shared clonotypes between healthy human individuals. Study overall: Plates per donor: three CD4 naive, three CD4 memory, two CD8 naive, one CD8 memory.

The V end lost 1 base, the J end lost 4 bases, and 12 bases lay between the germline ends. This CDR3 has 15 residues. Germline V gives CDR1 SGHTS, CDR2 YDEGEE. Clones were sequenced by immunoSEQ multiplex PCR, and TCRdb holds only the in-frame ones, with some missing. The data show almost 700,000 clones, just over 90% seen once. The sample comprised naive CD8+ T cells sorted from blood. The source of this sequence is a man aged 30 to 45 in good health. This chain connects TRBV5-8 to TRBJ1-5; maybe TRBD1 (5 bases). CDR3 DNA: TGTGCCAGCAGCTTGACAAGGGGAGAGAATCAGCCCCAGCATTTT. Translation: CASSLTRGENQPQHF. Complete variable domain (other parts from reference TRBV5-8 and TRBJ1-5): EAGVTQSPTHLIKTRGQQATLRCSPISGHTSVYWYQQALGLGLQFLLWYDEGEERNRGNFPPRFSGRQFPNYSSELNVNALELEDSALYLCASSLTRGENQPQHFGDGTRLSIL.